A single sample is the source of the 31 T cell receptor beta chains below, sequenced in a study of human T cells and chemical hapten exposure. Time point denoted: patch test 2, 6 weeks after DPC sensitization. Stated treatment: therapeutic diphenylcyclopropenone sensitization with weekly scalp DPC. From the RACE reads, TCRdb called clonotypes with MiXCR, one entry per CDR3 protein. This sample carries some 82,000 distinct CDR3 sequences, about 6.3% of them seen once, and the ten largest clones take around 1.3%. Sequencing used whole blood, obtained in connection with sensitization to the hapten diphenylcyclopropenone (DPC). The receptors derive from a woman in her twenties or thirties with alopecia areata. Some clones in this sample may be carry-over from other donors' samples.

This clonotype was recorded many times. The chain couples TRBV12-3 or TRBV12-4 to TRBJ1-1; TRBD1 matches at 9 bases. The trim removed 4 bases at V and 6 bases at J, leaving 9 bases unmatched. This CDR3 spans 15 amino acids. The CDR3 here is CASSWGPTGGAEAFF. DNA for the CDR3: TGTGCCAGCAGTTGGGGCCCGACAGGGGGGGCTGAAGCTTTCTTT.

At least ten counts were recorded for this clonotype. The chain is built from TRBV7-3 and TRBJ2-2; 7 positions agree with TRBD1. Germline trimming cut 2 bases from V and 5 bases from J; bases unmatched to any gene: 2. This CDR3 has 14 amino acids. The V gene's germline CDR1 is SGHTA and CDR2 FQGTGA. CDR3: CASSLDRATGELFF. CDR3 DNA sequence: TGTGCCAGCAGCTTAGACAGGGCAACCGGGGAGCTGTTTTTT.

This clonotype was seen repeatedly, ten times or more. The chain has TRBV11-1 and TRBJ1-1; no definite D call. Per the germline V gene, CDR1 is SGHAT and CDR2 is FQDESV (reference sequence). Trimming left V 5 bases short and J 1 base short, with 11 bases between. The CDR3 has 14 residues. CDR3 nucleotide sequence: TGTGCCAGCAGCCCCCACCGGGGGAACACTGAAGCTTTCTTT. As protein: CASSPHRGNTEAFF.

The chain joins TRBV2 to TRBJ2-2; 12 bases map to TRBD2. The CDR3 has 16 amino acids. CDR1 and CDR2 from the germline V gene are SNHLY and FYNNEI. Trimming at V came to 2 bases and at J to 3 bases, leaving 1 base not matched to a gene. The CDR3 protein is CASSERLAGDTGELFF. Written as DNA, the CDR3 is TGTGCCAGCAGTGAACGACTAGCGGGGGACACCGGGGAGCTGTTTTTT.

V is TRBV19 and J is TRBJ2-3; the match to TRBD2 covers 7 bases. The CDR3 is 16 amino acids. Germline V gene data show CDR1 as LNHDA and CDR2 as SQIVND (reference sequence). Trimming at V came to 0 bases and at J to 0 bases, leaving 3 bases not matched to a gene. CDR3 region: CASSIDAGRSTDTQYF. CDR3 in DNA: TGTGCCAGTAGTATAGACGCCGGGAGGAGCACAGATACGCAGTATTTT. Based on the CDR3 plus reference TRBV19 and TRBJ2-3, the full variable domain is DGGITQSPKYLFRKEGQNVTLSCEQNLNHDAMYWYRQDPGQGLRLIYYSQIVNDFQKGDIAEGYSVSREKKESFPLTVTSAQKNPTAFYLCASSIDAGRSTDTQYFGPGTRLTVL.

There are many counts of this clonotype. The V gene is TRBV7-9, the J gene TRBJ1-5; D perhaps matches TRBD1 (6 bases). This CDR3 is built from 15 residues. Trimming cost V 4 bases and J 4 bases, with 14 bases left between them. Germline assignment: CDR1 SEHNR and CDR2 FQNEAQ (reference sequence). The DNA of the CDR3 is TGTGCCAGCAGCTGGGGCGGGACACAAAATCAGCCCCAGCATTTT. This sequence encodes CASSWGGTQNQPQHF.

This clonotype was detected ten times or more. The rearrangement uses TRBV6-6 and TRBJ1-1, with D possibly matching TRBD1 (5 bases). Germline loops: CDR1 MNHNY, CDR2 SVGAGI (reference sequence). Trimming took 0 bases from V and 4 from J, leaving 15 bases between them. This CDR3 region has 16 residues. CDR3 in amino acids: CASSYSHGGRGTEAFF. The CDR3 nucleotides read TGTGCCAGCAGTTACTCGCACGGGGGTCGGGGCACTGAAGCTTTCTTT.

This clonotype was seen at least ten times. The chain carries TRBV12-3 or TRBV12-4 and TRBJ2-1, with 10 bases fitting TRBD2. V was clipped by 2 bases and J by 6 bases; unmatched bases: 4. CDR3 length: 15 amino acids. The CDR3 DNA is TGTGCCAGCAGTTTATTGAGCGGGGGGGCCAATGAGCAGTTCTTC. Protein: CASSLLSGGANEQFF.

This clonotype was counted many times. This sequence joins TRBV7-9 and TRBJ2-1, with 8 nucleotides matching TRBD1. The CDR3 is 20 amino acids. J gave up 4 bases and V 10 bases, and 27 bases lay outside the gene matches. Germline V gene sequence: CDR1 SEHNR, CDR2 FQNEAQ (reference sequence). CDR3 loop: CAIYQLPGQELGTRYNEQFF. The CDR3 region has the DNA TGTGCCATATACCAGCTACCGGGACAGGAGCTGGGGACCCGTTACAATGAGCAGTTCTTC.

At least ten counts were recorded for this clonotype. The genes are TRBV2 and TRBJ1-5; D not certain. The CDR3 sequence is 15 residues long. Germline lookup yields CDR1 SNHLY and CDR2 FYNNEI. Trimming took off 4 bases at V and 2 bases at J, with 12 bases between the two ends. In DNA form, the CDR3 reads TGTGCCAGCAGTGCCGGGCTTGGGGGCAATCAGCCCCAGCATTTT. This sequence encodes CASSAGLGGNQPQHF.

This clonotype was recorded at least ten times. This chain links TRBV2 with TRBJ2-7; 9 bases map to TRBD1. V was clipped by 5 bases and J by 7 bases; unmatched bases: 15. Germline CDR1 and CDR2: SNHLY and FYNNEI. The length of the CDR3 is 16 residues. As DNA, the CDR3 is TGTGCCAGCAGTTCTAACCACCGGGACAGGGTTGAAGAGCAGTACTTC. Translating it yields CASSSNHRDRVEEQYF.

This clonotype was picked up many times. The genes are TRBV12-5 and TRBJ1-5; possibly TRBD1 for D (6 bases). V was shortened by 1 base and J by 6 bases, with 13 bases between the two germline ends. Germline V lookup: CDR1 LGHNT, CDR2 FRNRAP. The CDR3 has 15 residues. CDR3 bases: TGTGCTAGTGGTTTGGGTCGGGGGCAGTTTCAGCCCCAGCATTTT. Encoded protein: CASGLGRGQFQPQHF. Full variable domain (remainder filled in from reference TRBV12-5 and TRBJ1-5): DARVTQTPRHKVTEMGQEVTMRCQPILGHNTVFWYRQTMMQGLELLAYFRNRAPLDDSGMPKDRFSAEMPDATLATLKIQPSEPRDSAVYFCASGLGRGQFQPQHFGDGTRLSIL.

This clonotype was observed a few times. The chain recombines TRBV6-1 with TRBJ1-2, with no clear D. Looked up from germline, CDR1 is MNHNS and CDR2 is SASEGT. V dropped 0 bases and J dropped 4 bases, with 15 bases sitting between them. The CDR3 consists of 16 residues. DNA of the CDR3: TGTGCCAGCAGTGAAGCTACAGTGCTGCAAGGCTATGGCTACACCTTC. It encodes CASSEATVLQGYGYTF.

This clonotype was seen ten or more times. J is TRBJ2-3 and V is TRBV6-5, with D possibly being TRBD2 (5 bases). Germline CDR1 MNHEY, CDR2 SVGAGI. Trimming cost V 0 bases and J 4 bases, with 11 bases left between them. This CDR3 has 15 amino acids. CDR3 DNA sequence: TGTGCCAGCAGTTACTCAGGCGAGGGTTCAGATACGCAGTATTTT. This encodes CASSYSGEGSDTQYF.

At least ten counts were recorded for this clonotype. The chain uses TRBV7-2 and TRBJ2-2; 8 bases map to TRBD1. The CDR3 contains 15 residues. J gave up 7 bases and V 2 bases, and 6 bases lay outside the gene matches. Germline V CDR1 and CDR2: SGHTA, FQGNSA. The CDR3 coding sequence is TGTGCCAGCAGCTTACAGGCAGGGGGCGGCGGGGAGCTGTTTTTT. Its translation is CASSLQAGGGGELFF.

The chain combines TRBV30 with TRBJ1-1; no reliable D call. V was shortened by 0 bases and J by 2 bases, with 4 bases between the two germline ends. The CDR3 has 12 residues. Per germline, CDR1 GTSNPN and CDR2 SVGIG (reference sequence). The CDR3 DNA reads TGTGCCTGGAGTGTAGCTAACACTGAAGCTTTCTTT. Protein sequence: CAWSVANTEAFF. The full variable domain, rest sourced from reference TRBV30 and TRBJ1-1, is SQTIHQWPATLVQPVGSPLSLECTVEGTSNPNLYWYRQAAGRGLQLLFYSVGIGQISSEVPQNLSASRPQDRQFILSSKKLLLSDSGFYLCAWSVANTEAFFGQGTRLTVV.

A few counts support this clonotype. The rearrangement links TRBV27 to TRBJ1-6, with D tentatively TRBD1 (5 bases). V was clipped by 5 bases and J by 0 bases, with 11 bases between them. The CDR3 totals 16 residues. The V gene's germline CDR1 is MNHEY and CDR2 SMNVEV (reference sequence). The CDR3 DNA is TGTGCCAGCAGTCGGGACGGACTCTCCTATAATTCACCCCTCCACTTT. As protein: CASSRDGLSYNSPLHF.

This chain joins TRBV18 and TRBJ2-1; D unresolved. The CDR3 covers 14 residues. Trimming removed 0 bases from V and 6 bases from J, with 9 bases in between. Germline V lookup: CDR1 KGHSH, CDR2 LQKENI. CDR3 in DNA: TGTGCCAGCTCACCACCCACAGTCTTCAATGAGCAGTTCTTC. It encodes CASSPPTVFNEQFF.

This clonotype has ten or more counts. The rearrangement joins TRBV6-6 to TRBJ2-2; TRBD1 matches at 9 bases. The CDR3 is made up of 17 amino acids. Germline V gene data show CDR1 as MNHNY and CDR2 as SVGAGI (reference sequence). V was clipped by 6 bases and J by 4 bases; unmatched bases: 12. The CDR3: CASRNLTGTGRTGELFF. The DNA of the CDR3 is TGTGCCAGCAGAAACCTCACCGGGACAGGGCGCACCGGGGAGCTGTTTTTT.

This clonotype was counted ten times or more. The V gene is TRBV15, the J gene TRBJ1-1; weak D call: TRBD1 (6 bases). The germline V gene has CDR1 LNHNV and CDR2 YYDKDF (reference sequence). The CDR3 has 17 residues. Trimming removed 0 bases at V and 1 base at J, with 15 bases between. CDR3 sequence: CATSREDLRTANTEAFF. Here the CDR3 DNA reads TGTGCCACCAGCAGAGAGGACCTGCGGACAGCGAACACTGAAGCTTTCTTT.

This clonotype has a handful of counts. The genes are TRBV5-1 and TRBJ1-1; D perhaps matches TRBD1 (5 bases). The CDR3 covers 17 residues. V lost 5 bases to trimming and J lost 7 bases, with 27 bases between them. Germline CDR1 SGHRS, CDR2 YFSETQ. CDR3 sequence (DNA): TGCGCCAGCAGGGGGGTTCAGGATTCAGCTGACCTTATTGAAGCTTTCTTT. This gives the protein CASRGVQDSADLIEAFF.

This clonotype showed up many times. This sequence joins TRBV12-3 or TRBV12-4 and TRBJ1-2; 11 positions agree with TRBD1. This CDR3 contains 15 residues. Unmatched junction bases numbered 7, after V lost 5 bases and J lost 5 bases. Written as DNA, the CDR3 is TGTGCCAGCAGTAATCCAGGACAGGGGGCTTATGGCTACACCTTC. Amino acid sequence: CASSNPGQGAYGYTF.

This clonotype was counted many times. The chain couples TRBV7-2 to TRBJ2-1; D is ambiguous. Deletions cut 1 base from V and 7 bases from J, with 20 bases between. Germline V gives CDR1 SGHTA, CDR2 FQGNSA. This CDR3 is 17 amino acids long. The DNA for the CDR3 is TGTGCCAGCAGCTTAGTCGCGACCCTGATCAAGTCGAATGAGCAGTTCTTC. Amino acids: CASSLVATLIKSNEQFF.

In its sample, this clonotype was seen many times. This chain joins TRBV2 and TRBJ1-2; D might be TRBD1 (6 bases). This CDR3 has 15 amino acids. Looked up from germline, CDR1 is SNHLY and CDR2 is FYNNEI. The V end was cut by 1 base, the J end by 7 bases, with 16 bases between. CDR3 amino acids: CASSEETGIRGGYTF. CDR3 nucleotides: TGTGCCAGCAGTGAAGAAACAGGGATTAGGGGTGGCTACACCTTC.

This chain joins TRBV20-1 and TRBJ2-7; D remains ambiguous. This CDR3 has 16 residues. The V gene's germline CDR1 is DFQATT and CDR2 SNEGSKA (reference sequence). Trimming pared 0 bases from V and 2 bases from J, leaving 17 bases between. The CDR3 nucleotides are TGCAGTGCTAGAGATCGTGGCAGCCCACGCCCCTACGAGCAGTACTTC. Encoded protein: CSARDRGSPRPYEQYF.

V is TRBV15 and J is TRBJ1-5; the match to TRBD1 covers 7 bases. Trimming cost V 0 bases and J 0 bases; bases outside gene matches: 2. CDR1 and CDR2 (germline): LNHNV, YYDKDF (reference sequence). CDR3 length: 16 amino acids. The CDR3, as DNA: TGTGCCACCAGCAGAGAAAGGGGGCCTAGCAATCAGCCCCAGCATTTT. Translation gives CATSRERGPSNQPQHF.

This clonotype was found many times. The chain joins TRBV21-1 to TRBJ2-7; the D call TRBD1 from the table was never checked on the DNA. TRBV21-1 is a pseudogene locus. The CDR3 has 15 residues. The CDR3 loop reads CASSTSRDRGPSADF. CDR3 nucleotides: TGTGCCAGCAGCACGAGCCGGGACAGGGGACCGAGTGCAGACTTC.

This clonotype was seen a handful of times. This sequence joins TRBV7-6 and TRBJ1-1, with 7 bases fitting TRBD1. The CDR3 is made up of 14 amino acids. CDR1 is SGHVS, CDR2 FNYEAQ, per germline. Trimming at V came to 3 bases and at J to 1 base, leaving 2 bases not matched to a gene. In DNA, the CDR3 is TGTGCCAGCAGCTTTCAGGGGGGGAACACTGAAGCTTTCTTT. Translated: CASSFQGGNTEAFF.

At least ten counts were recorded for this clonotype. CDR3 sequence reads: CASSLALSAPYEQYF. The CDR3 coding sequence is TGTGCCAGCAGTTTAGCACTGTCCGCGCCCTACGAGCAGTACTTC. The chain uses TRBV12-3 or TRBV12-4 and TRBJ2-7; D is unresolved. The CDR3 extends over 15 amino acids. Trimming removed 0 bases from V and 2 bases from J, with 11 bases in between.

The CDR3 region has the DNA TGTGCCAGCAGTTCTCAGGGGATTGAAGCTTTCTTT. This encodes CASSSQGIEAFF. The chain carries TRBV12-3 or TRBV12-4 and TRBJ1-1; possible D gene TRBD1, 6 bases. This CDR3 has 12 residues. With 4 bases removed from V and 7 bases from J, the gap between germline ends came to 10 bases.

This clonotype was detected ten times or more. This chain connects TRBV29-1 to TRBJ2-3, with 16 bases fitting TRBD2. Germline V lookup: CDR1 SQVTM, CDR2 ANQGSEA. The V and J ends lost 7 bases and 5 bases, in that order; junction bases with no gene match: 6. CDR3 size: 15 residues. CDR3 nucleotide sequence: TGCAGCGAAGGGACTAGCGGGGGGGCAGTAGATACGCAGTATTTT. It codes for CSEGTSGGAVDTQYF.